Detailed here is one T cell receptor beta chain. No antigen is known for it. The source of the sample is a study of T cells in Graves' hyperthyroidism and ophthalmopathy. Study-wide findings and caveats: Within blood appeared most thyroid clonotypes that had expanded above 0.001.

TCR beta CDR3 sequences were amplified from RNA transcripts. When the TCR CDR3 underwent first-round RT-PCR, the HTBI primer set was used. TCRdb used MiXCR to reprocess the multiplex PCR reads, holding one entry per CDR3 protein. Among some 500,000 distinct CDR3 sequences listed, around 22% were seen once. The germline V and J ends were trimmed by 5 bases and 5 bases, with 18 bases remaining between them. Germline lookup yields CDR1 SGHAT and CDR2 FQNNGV. The CDR3 length is 15 residues. Sequencing was done on a sample of blood. The rearrangement links TRBV11-2 to TRBJ2-5; weak D call: TRBD1 (6 bases). The receptor's source is a woman in her twenties or thirties with Graves' ophthalmopathy. The CDR3 protein is CASSQGRVTGETQYF. CDR3 nucleotides: TGTGCCAGCAGCCAAGGTCGGGTCACAGGGGAGACCCAGTACTTC.